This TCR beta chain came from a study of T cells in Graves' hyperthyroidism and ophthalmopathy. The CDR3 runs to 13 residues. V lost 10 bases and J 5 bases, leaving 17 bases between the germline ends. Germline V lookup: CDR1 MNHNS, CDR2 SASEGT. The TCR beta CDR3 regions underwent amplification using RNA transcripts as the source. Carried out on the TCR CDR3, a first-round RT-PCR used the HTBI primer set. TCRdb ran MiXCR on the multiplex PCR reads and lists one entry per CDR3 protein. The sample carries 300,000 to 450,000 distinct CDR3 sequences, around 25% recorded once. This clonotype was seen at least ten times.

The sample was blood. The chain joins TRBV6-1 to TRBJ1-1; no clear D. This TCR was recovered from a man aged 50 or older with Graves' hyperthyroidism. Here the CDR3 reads CAIEDRTGTEAFF. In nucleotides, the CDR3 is TGTGCCATTGAGGACCGGACGGGGACTGAAGCTTTCTTT.